This TCR beta chain stems from a study of blood T cell repertoires in COVID-19. The J segment lost 1 base and the V segment lost 0 bases, leaving 3 bases of the junction unmatched. The V gene's germline CDR1 is KGHSH and CDR2 LQKENI. This CDR3 region has 16 residues. TCRdb keeps only in-frame clones here, not all; method: immunoSEQ multiplex PCR. Of approximately 100,000 clones listed, 85% to 90% are singletons. The rearrangement joins TRBV18 to TRBJ2-5; 9 bases fit TRBD2. Sample: peripheral blood. This sequence was found in an elderly woman with acute or convalescent COVID-19. CDR3 sequence reads: CASSPPSRGGQETQYF. The CDR3 coding sequence is TGTGCCAGCTCACCACCCTCGCGGGGGGGCCAAGAGACCCAGTACTTC.